This TCR beta chain was sequenced in a study of blood T cell repertoires in COVID-19. Study-level information: COVID-19 samples from acute and convalescent phases originated in the United States, Italy and Spain. Nucleic acid was either cDNA or gDNA, and it came from T cells, B-cell-depleted T cells, or PBMCs.

Authors' analysis steps: Using reference gene primer amplification, nucleated cell counts were estimated. Assay: immunoSEQ multiplex PCR; the TCRdb copy retains only in-frame clones and omits some. Clone size and the V and J calls come from that table; the DNA yielded D and trimming. The sample holds some 160,000 clones; 65% to 85% are singletons and the top ten take under 10%. Between the trimmed V and J ends, which lost 3 bases and 10 bases, there was a span of 9 bases. Germline V gives CDR1 DFQATT, CDR2 SNEGSKA (reference sequence). The CDR3 length is 10 residues. V and J are TRBV20-1 and TRBJ1-1, with a tentative D call TRBD1 (5 bases). The receptor's source is a man aged 50 or older with active or convalescent COVID-19. Material: peripheral blood. Here the CDR3 reads CSASSGGAFF. Written as DNA, the CDR3 is TGCAGTGCTAGTTCCGGGGGAGCTTTCTTT.